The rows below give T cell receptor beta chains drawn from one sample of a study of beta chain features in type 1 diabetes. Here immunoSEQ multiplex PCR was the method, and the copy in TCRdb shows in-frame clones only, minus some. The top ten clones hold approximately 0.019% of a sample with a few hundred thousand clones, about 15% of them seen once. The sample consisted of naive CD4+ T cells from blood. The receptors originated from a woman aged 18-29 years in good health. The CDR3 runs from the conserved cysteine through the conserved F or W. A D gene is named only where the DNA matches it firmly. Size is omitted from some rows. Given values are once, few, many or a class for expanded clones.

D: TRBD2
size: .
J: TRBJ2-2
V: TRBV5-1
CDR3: CASSTGTSVTGELFF
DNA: TGCGCCAGCAGCACAGGGACTAGCGTGACCGGGGAGCTGTTTTTT

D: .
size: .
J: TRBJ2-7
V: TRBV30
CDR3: CAWSPAGTYEQYF
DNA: TGTGCCTGGAGTCCCGCCGGGACTTACGAGCAGTACTTC

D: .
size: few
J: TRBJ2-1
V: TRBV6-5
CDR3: CASREGRRNEQFF
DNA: TGTGCCAGCAGGGAGGGCCGGAGGAATGAGCAGTTCTTC

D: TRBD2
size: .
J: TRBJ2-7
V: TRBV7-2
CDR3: CASSLQLSGGPYEQYF
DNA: TGTGCCAGCAGCTTACAACTGAGCGGGGGGCCCTACGAGCAGTACTTC

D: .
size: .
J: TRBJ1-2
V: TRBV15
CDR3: CATSRDIGSGPLGYTF
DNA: TGTGCCACCAGCAGAGATATCGGTAGTGGGCCTCTTGGCTACACCTTC

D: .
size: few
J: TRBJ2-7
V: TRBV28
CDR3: CASSLTSKAAQQYF
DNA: TGTGCCAGCAGTTTAACCAGCAAGGCAGCGCAGCAGTACTTC

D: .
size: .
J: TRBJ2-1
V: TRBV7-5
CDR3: CASSLRRDEQFF
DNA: TGTGCCAGCAGCCTACGGCGGGATGAGCAGTTCTTC

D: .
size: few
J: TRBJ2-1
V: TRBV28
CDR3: CASSLPRSSYNEQFF
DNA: TGTGCCAGCAGTTTACCTAGAAGCTCCTACAATGAGCAGTTCTTC

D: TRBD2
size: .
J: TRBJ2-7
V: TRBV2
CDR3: CASSVTSGSSEQYF
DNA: TGTGCCAGCAGTGTCACTAGCGGGAGCTCCGAGCAGTACTTC

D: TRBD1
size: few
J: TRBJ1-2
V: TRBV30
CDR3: CAWSVQPWDREDYGYTF
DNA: TGTGCCTGGAGTGTACAGCCCTGGGACAGGGAGGACTATGGCTACACCTTC

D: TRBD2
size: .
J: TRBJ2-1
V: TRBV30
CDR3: CAWSQGLAGLNEQFF
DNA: TGTGCCTGGAGCCAGGGACTAGCGGGGCTCAATGAGCAGTTCTTC

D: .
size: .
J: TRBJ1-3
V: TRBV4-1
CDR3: CASSQDPGATVGDTIYF
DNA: TGCGCCAGCAGCCAAGACCCAGGGGCTACCGTCGGAGACACCATATATTTT

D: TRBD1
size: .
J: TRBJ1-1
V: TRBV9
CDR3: CASSPRDRDDTEAFF
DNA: TGTGCCAGCAGCCCCCGGGACAGGGACGACACTGAAGCTTTCTTT

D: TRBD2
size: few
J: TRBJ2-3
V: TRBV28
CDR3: CASSLGGLAGVGWDTQYF
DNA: TGTGCCAGCAGTCTAGGGGGACTAGCGGGAGTTGGTTGGGATACGCAGTATTTT

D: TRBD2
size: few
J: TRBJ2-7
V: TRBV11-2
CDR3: CASSLSSGTAREQYF
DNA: TGTGCCAGCAGCTTATCTAGCGGGACCGCGCGGGAGCAGTACTTC

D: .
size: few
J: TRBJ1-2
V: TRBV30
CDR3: CAWMGLTGYTF
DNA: TGTGCCTGGATGGGACTCACGGGCTACACCTTC

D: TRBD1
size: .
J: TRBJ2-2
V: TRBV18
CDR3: CASSPRQGEDTGELFF
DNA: TGTGCCAGCTCACCACGACAGGGTGAGGACACCGGGGAGCTGTTTTTT

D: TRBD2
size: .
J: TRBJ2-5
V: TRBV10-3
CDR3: CATGTSGLQETQYF
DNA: TGTGCCACGGGGACTAGCGGGCTACAAGAGACCCAGTACTTC

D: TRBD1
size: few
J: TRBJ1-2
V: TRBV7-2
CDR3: CASSLGTGGNYGYTF
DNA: TGTGCCAGCAGCCTAGGGACAGGGGGCAACTATGGCTACACCTTC

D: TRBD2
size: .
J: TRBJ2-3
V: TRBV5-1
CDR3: CASSLSLAGDTQYF
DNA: TGCGCCAGCAGCTTATCGCTAGCGGGAGATACGCAGTATTTT

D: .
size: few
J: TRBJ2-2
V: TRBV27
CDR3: CASSQGQDTGELFF
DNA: TGTGCCAGCAGCCAGGGACAAGACACCGGGGAGCTGTTTTTT

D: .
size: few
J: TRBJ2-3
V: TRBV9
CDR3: CASSVAYEFDTQYF
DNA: TGTGCCAGCAGCGTAGCCTATGAATTTGATACGCAGTATTTT

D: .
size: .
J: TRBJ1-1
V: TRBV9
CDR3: CASSYQVNTEAFF
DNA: TGTGCCAGCAGCTATCAGGTGAACACTGAAGCTTTCTTT

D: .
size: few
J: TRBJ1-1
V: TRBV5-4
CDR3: CASSLDRHTEAFF
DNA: TGTGCCAGCAGCTTGGACAGACACACTGAAGCTTTCTTT

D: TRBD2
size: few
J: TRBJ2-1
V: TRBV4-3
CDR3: CASSRRLAGEDEQFF
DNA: TGCGCCAGCAGCCGTAGACTAGCGGGAGAGGATGAGCAGTTCTTC

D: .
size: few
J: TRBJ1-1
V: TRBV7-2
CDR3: CASSLAIVLEAFF
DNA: TGTGCCAGCAGCTTAGCTATCGTTCTTGAAGCTTTCTTT

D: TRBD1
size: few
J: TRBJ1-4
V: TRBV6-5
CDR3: CATGQVDEKLFF
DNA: TGTGCCACCGGACAGGTTGATGAAAAACTGTTTTTT

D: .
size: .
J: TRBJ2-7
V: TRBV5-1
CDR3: CASSPGQFEQYF
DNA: TGCGCCAGCAGCCCGGGACAATTCGAGCAGTACTTC

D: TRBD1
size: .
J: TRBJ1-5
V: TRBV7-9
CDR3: CASSPGQGGQYQPQHF
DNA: TGTGCCAGCAGCCCCGGACAGGGAGGACAATATCAGCCCCAGCATTTT

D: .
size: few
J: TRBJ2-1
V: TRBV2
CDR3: CASTPEGVGNEQFF
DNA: TGTGCCAGCACTCCAGAAGGAGTGGGCAATGAGCAGTTCTTC

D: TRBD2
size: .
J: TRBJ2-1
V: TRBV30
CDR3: CAWSVGSGSLNEQFF
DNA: TGTGCCTGGAGTGTAGGTAGCGGGAGTCTAAATGAGCAGTTCTTC

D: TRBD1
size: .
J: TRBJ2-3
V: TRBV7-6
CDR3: CASTRKGAGTDTQYF
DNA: TGTGCCAGCACCCGAAAGGGGGCTGGGACAGATACGCAGTATTTT

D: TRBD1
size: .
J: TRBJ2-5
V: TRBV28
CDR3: CASSFLQGATETQYF
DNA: TGTGCCAGCAGTTTTTTACAGGGGGCAACAGAGACCCAGTACTTC

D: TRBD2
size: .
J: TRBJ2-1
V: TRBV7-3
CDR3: CASSPSAGAGRNEQFF
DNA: TGTGCCAGCAGCCCTTCTGCGGGAGCGGGACGGAATGAGCAGTTCTTC

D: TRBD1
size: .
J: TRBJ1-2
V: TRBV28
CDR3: CASSFQGARGYTF
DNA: TGTGCCAGCAGTTTCCAGGGGGCGAGGGGCTACACCTTC

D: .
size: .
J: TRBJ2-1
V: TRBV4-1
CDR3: CASSPGLAPWVDEQFF
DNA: TGCGCCAGCAGCCCCGGGTTAGCCCCTTGGGTAGATGAGCAGTTCTTC

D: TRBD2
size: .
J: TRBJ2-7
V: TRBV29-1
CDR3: CSVAGTKSSYEQYF
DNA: TGCAGCGTTGCCGGGACTAAGAGCTCCTACGAGCAGTACTTC

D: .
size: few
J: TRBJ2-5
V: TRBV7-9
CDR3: CASSFSSVGPLETQYF
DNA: TGTGCCAGCAGCTTCTCCTCCGTGGGGCCGCTCGAGACCCAGTACTTC

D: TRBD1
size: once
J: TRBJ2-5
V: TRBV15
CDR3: CATSRDRGQETQYF
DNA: TGTGCCACCAGCAGGGACAGGGGACAAGAGACCCAGTACTTC

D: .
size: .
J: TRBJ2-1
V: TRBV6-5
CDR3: CASSSYISDNEQFF
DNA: TGTGCCAGCAGTTCGTATATTTCGGACAATGAGCAGTTCTTC

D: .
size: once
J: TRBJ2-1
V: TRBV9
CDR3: CASSFGDSYNEQFF
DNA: TGTGCCAGCAGCTTCGGGGACTCCTACAATGAGCAGTTCTTC